The rows below give T cell receptor beta chains drawn from one sample of a study of T cell responses to AZD1222 COVID-19 vaccine. Sequenced by immunoSEQ multiplex PCR; TCRdb stores in-frame clones only, minus some. The repertoire has about 130,000 clones, approximately 92% of them found once; the top ten carry 0.85% to 1.3%. Sample: peripheral blood, taken 28 days after the second AZD1222 dose. These receptors were obtained from an adult who received the AZD1222 COVID-19 vaccine. Both conserved end residues are part of each CDR3. D genes are given only for firm matches. Clone size is stated in some rows and not others, as once, few, many or a class when expanded.

V gene: TRBV6-6; D gene: TRBD2; clone size: NA; J gene: TRBJ2-1; CDR3 DNA: TGTGCCAGCAGTGCTCCTGAGACTAGCGGGAGTAATGAGCAGTTCTTC; CDR3 protein: CASSAPETSGSNEQFF
V gene: TRBV19; D gene: NA; clone size: NA; J gene: TRBJ1-5; CDR3 DNA: TGTGCCAGTAGTATAGAGCGGGTAAGGGGGGGACAGCCCCAGCATTTT; CDR3 protein: CASSIERVRGGQPQHF
V gene: TRBV18; D gene: NA; clone size: NA; J gene: TRBJ2-7; CDR3 DNA: TGTGCCAGCTCACCGATGGGTGGGGAGCAGTACTTC; CDR3 protein: CASSPMGGEQYF
V gene: TRBV4-2; D gene: NA; clone size: few; J gene: TRBJ1-2; CDR3 DNA: TGTGCCAGCATCGGAGGGGGTAGCGGCTACACCTTC; CDR3 protein: CASIGGGSGYTF
V gene: TRBV10-3; D gene: TRBD1; clone size: NA; J gene: TRBJ1-2; CDR3 DNA: TGTGCCATCAGTGAGGGGACAGATGGCTACACCTTC; CDR3 protein: CAISEGTDGYTF
V gene: TRBV4-3; D gene: NA; clone size: NA; J gene: TRBJ2-1; CDR3 DNA: TGCGCCAGCAGCCAATCCCTCCCTACGACCTCCTACAATGAGCAGTTCTTC; CDR3 protein: CASSQSLPTTSYNEQFF
V gene: TRBV28; D gene: NA; clone size: NA; J gene: TRBJ2-5; CDR3 DNA: TGTGCCAGCAGCCGCCCTGGACAGCTCCAAGAGACCCAGTACTTC; CDR3 protein: CASSRPGQLQETQYF
V gene: TRBV7-9; D gene: NA; clone size: NA; J gene: TRBJ2-2; CDR3 DNA: TGTGCCAGCAGCTCTCCCGGGTTGGCCGGGGAGCTGTTTTTT; CDR3 protein: CASSSPGLAGELFF
V gene: TRBV30; D gene: NA; clone size: NA; J gene: TRBJ1-6; CDR3 DNA: TGTGCCTGGAGCGGGGAAGGCGGCTCACCCCTCCACTTT; CDR3 protein: CAWSGEGGSPLHF
V gene: TRBV7-9; D gene: NA; clone size: NA; J gene: TRBJ1-5; CDR3 DNA: TGTGCCAGCAGCTTATTGTCCCCGGATAGCAATCAGCCCCAGCATTTT; CDR3 protein: CASSLLSPDSNQPQHF
V gene: TRBV5-1; D gene: NA; clone size: NA; J gene: TRBJ1-6; CDR3 DNA: TGCGCCAGCAGCCCAAAGCTGACAGAATTTGCCAATTCACCCCTCCACTTT; CDR3 protein: CASSPKLTEFANSPLHF
V gene: TRBV21-1; D gene: NA; clone size: NA; J gene: TRBJ2-7; CDR3 DNA: TGTGCCAGCAGCACGGGACTAGCGGGAGGCACCTCCTACGAGCAGTACTTC; CDR3 protein: CASSTGLAGGTSYEQYF
V gene: TRBV7-9; D gene: TRBD2; clone size: NA; J gene: TRBJ2-1; CDR3 DNA: TGTGCCAGCAGCCCCGGGACTAGGGCCTACAATGAGCAGTTCTTC; CDR3 protein: CASSPGTRAYNEQFF
V gene: TRBV4-3; D gene: NA; clone size: NA; J gene: TRBJ2-3; CDR3 DNA: TGCGCCAGCAGCCAAGATCAAGTCACAGATACGCAGTATTTT; CDR3 protein: CASSQDQVTDTQYF
V gene: TRBV13; D gene: TRBD1; clone size: NA; J gene: TRBJ2-2; CDR3 DNA: TGTGCCAGCAGCCCCTCCCGGACAGGGGGATCCACCGGGGAGCTGTTTTTT; CDR3 protein: CASSPSRTGGSTGELFF
V gene: TRBV15; D gene: TRBD1; clone size: NA; J gene: TRBJ2-7; CDR3 DNA: TGTGCCACCAGCATAGGACAGGGGGCGAACGAGCAGTACTTC; CDR3 protein: CATSIGQGANEQYF
V gene: TRBV7-2; D gene: TRBD1; clone size: few; J gene: TRBJ1-5; CDR3 DNA: TGTGCCAGCAGCTTAAGGGGGCAACAGCCCCAGCATTTT; CDR3 protein: CASSLRGQQPQHF
V gene: TRBV30; D gene: NA; clone size: NA; J gene: TRBJ1-2; CDR3 DNA: TGTGCCTGGAGTGTATCCAGCGGCTATGGCTACACCTTC; CDR3 protein: CAWSVSSGYGYTF
V gene: TRBV7-9; D gene: NA; clone size: NA; J gene: TRBJ2-7; CDR3 DNA: TGTGCCAGCAGCTCAACAGAATACGAGCAGTACTTC; CDR3 protein: CASSSTEYEQYF
V gene: TRBV7-9; D gene: TRBD1; clone size: NA; J gene: TRBJ1-2; CDR3 DNA: TGTGCCAGCAGCGGACCGGGACAGGGGGCTCTTGATGGCTACACCTTC; CDR3 protein: CASSGPGQGALDGYTF
V gene: TRBV6-5; D gene: NA; clone size: NA; J gene: TRBJ2-5; CDR3 DNA: TGTGCCAGCAGTTACTCAGCACTCGAGACCCAGTACTTC; CDR3 protein: CASSYSALETQYF
V gene: TRBV14; D gene: NA; clone size: once; J gene: TRBJ2-1; CDR3 DNA: TGTGCCAGCAGCCACGATAGCAGGTGGGGCAATGAGCAGTTCTTC; CDR3 protein: CASSHDSRWGNEQFF
V gene: TRBV7-2; D gene: TRBD1; clone size: NA; J gene: TRBJ2-7; CDR3 DNA: TGTGCCAGCAGCGAAACAGGGGGCCCCTACGAGCAGTACTTC; CDR3 protein: CASSETGGPYEQYF
V gene: TRBV14; D gene: NA; clone size: once; J gene: TRBJ2-7; CDR3 DNA: TGTGCCAGCAGCCAAGTAGGCCCGTGGGGGGTTACTACCTACGAGCAGTACTTC; CDR3 protein: CASSQVGPWGVTTYEQYF
V gene: TRBV11-3; D gene: NA; clone size: NA; J gene: TRBJ1-1; CDR3 DNA: TGTGCCAGCAGCTTAGAGGGAACAGGGAGAGCTGAAGCTTTCTTT; CDR3 protein: CASSLEGTGRAEAFF
V gene: TRBV6-5; D gene: TRBD2; clone size: NA; J gene: TRBJ2-3; CDR3 DNA: TGTGCCAGCAGTTACTTGGGCGGGAGCGGAACAGATACGCAGTATTTT; CDR3 protein: CASSYLGGSGTDTQYF
V gene: TRBV6-2/TRBV6-3; D gene: NA; clone size: NA; J gene: TRBJ2-3; CDR3 DNA: TGTGCCAGCAGCCTCCTCAGGGGAGAGGCGGATACGCAGTATTTT; CDR3 protein: CASSLLRGEADTQYF
V gene: TRBV6-5; D gene: TRBD2; clone size: NA; J gene: TRBJ2-3; CDR3 DNA: TGTGCCAGCAGTTACGGGACTAGAGTTACAGATACGCAGTATTTT; CDR3 protein: CASSYGTRVTDTQYF
V gene: TRBV7-8; D gene: NA; clone size: once; J gene: TRBJ2-6; CDR3 DNA: TGTGCCAGCAGCTTACCGCAGTCGGGGGCCAACGTCCTGACTTTC; CDR3 protein: CASSLPQSGANVLTF
V gene: TRBV2; D gene: NA; clone size: NA; J gene: TRBJ1-5; CDR3 DNA: TGTGCCAGCAGAGCGGGGGCGCAGCCACTCCAGCCCCAGCATTTT; CDR3 protein: CASRAGAQPLQPQHF
V gene: TRBV9; D gene: NA; clone size: NA; J gene: TRBJ1-5; CDR3 DNA: TGTGCCAGCAGCGTAGCTCCGGATAGCAATCAGCCCCAGCATTTT; CDR3 protein: CASSVAPDSNQPQHF
V gene: TRBV21-1; D gene: NA; clone size: NA; J gene: TRBJ2-7; CDR3 DNA: TGTGCCAGCACCCCCCGCTTACTAGCTCTCCCCTACGAGCAGTACTTC; CDR3 protein: CASTPRLLALPYEQYF
V gene: TRBV19; D gene: NA; clone size: once; J gene: TRBJ2-1; CDR3 DNA: TGTGCCAGTAGTATCCCGCCCGTGGGTGAGCAGTTCTTC; CDR3 protein: CASSIPPVGEQFF
V gene: TRBV7-9; D gene: NA; clone size: few; J gene: TRBJ1-1; CDR3 DNA: TGTGCCAGCAGCTTAGAAGGGGATGGGGGGACTGAAGCTTTCTTT; CDR3 protein: CASSLEGDGGTEAFF
V gene: TRBV7-9; D gene: NA; clone size: NA; J gene: TRBJ1-2; CDR3 DNA: TGTGCCAGCAGCGCTACGGACGGACTATATGGCTACACCTTC; CDR3 protein: CASSATDGLYGYTF
V gene: TRBV4-2; D gene: NA; clone size: NA; J gene: TRBJ2-1; CDR3 DNA: TGTGCCAGCAGCCAAGATGTGAGGGGTGAGCAGTTCTTC; CDR3 protein: CASSQDVRGEQFF
V gene: TRBV6-5; D gene: NA; clone size: once; J gene: TRBJ2-7; CDR3 DNA: TGTGCCAGCAGTTATGGGAGCAGGGCAGGTGGGGAGCAGTACTTC; CDR3 protein: CASSYGSRAGGEQYF
V gene: TRBV18; D gene: NA; clone size: NA; J gene: TRBJ2-2; CDR3 DNA: TGTGCCAGCTCACCACCGGGTGTGAACACCGGGGAGCTGTTTTTT; CDR3 protein: CASSPPGVNTGELFF
V gene: TRBV18; D gene: NA; clone size: NA; J gene: TRBJ1-3; CDR3 DNA: TGTGCCAGCTCACCACCGGGAAACACCATATATTTT; CDR3 protein: CASSPPGNTIYF
V gene: TRBV30; D gene: NA; clone size: NA; J gene: TRBJ1-1; CDR3 DNA: TGTGCCTGGAGTGTTAGTTCCGGAATGAACACTGAAGCTTTCTTT; CDR3 protein: CAWSVSSGMNTEAFF
V gene: TRBV7-9; D gene: NA; clone size: few; J gene: TRBJ1-1; CDR3 DNA: TGTGCCAGCAGCTTGGGACAGAACACTGAAGCTTTCTTT; CDR3 protein: CASSLGQNTEAFF
V gene: TRBV19; D gene: TRBD1; clone size: NA; J gene: TRBJ1-1; CDR3 DNA: TGTGCCAGTACCCCAAAGACAGGGAGGGGCACTGAAGCTTTCTTT; CDR3 protein: CASTPKTGRGTEAFF
V gene: TRBV9; D gene: NA; clone size: NA; J gene: TRBJ2-1; CDR3 DNA: TGTGCCAGCAGCGTAGAGGGCAACAGCGGTGAGCAGTTCTTC; CDR3 protein: CASSVEGNSGEQFF
V gene: TRBV29-1; D gene: TRBD1; clone size: NA; J gene: TRBJ1-5; CDR3 DNA: TGCAGCGTTGGGGGACAGGGTGAACAGCCCCAGCATTTT; CDR3 protein: CSVGGQGEQPQHF
V gene: TRBV7-9; D gene: TRBD1; clone size: NA; J gene: TRBJ2-2; CDR3 DNA: TGTGCCAGCAGGCCGGGACAGGGTTTAATCGGGGAGCTGTTTTTT; CDR3 protein: CASRPGQGLIGELFF
V gene: TRBV4-3; D gene: NA; clone size: NA; J gene: TRBJ2-7; CDR3 DNA: TGCGCCAGCAGCCAAGGCGTACACTCCTACGAGCAGTACTTC; CDR3 protein: CASSQGVHSYEQYF
V gene: TRBV19; D gene: TRBD1; clone size: NA; J gene: TRBJ1-2; CDR3 DNA: TGTGCCAGTAGTATAGCTGGACAGGGTATAGGTTATGGCTACACCTTC; CDR3 protein: CASSIAGQGIGYGYTF
V gene: TRBV19; D gene: TRBD1; clone size: once; J gene: TRBJ1-2; CDR3 DNA: TGTGCCAGTAGTCAGACAGGGTCCAACTATGGCTACACCTTC; CDR3 protein: CASSQTGSNYGYTF
V gene: TRBV19; D gene: NA; clone size: once; J gene: TRBJ2-2; CDR3 DNA: TGTGCCAGTCACAGGCCCCTCACCGGGGAGCTGTTTTTT; CDR3 protein: CASHRPLTGELFF
V gene: TRBV10-3; D gene: NA; clone size: NA; J gene: TRBJ1-3; CDR3 DNA: TGTGCCATCAGTGAATTCACAGGGAACGGAAACACCATATATTTT; CDR3 protein: CAISEFTGNGNTIYF
V gene: TRBV19; D gene: NA; clone size: once; J gene: TRBJ1-2; CDR3 DNA: TGTGCCAGTAGTATTAATGATGCAGGGATTAGGTATGGCTACACCTTC; CDR3 protein: CASSINDAGIRYGYTF
V gene: TRBV19; D gene: NA; clone size: NA; J gene: TRBJ2-5; CDR3 DNA: TGTGCCAGTAGCCCCGAGATCTCGGGACAAGGCCAAGAGACCCAGTACTTC; CDR3 protein: CASSPEISGQGQETQYF
V gene: TRBV27; D gene: NA; clone size: NA; J gene: TRBJ1-5; CDR3 DNA: TGTGCCAGCAGTCTTGCCGCGGGCGGGAAAGGTCAGCCCCAGCATTTT; CDR3 protein: CASSLAAGGKGQPQHF